The rows below give T cell receptor beta chains drawn from one sample of a study of CD8 T cells in ankylosing spondylitis. MiXCR was run by TCRdb on the 5' RACE reads, yielding one entry per CDR3 protein. The sample lists around 390,000 distinct CDR3 sequences; under 25% were seen once. Source material: blood, either unsorted or a sorted T cell fraction (not recorded which). The receptors here all came from a male donor with ankylosing spondylitis. Each CDR3 is given with its conserved first and last residue. The D gene is left open where the match is weak. Clone size, where shown, is once, few, many, or a class for clones that have expanded.

j_call,v_call,clone_size,d_call,cdr3_nt,cdr3_aa
TRBJ2-1,TRBV28,.,.,TGTGCCAGCAGTGGCCTGGAGCGATGGGGTGATGAGCAGTTCTTC,CASSGLERWGDEQFF
TRBJ2-5,TRBV12-3/TRBV12-4,.,TRBD2,TGTGCCAGCCAACTAGGGCGGGGGTGGACCCAGTACTTC,CASQLGRGWTQYF
TRBJ1-1,TRBV5-1,few,.,TGCGCCAGCAGCAACTCGGCAACCTACACTGAAGCTTTCTTT,CASSNSATYTEAFF
TRBJ1-2,TRBV14,.,.,TGTGCCAGCAGCCAAGATGGCCGGAGGGAATTAGGCTACACCTTC,CASSQDGRRELGYTF
TRBJ2-3,TRBV11-2,.,.,TGTGCCAGCAGGCGCCGTGGGGGGATTGAAGATACGCAGTATTTT,CASRRRGGIEDTQYF
TRBJ2-7,TRBV5-1,.,.,TGCGCCAGCAGCAACACGGGCCAAGCCCCGTACGAGCAGTACTTC,CASSNTGQAPYEQYF
TRBJ2-5,TRBV10-3,few,TRBD2,TGTGCCACCTGGACTAGCGGGGTACAAGAGACCCAGTACTTC,CATWTSGVQETQYF
TRBJ2-7,TRBV7-2,few,TRBD1,TGTGCCAGCAGCTGGACAGGGGGCGAATACGAGCAGTACTTC,CASSWTGGEYEQYF
TRBJ2-3,TRBV20-1,.,TRBD2,TGCGGGGCAGTTATAGCGGGCCTCACAGATACGCAGTATTTT,CGAVIAGLTDTQYF
TRBJ2-7,TRBV21-1,.,.,TGTGCCAGCAGCAAACAGGAACGGCAGTACTTC,CASSKQERQYF
TRBJ2-6,TRBV4-1,.,.,TGCGCCAGCAGCCAAGGCGCTCCCCGCTATCCTCTATCTGGGGCCAACGTCCTGACTTTC,CASSQGAPRYPLSGANVLTF
TRBJ2-1,TRBV7-2,few,TRBD2,TGTGCCAGCAGGTCTATTCGCGGGAGGGGCTCCTACAATGAGCAGTTCTTC,CASRSIRGRGSYNEQFF
TRBJ2-5,TRBV9,.,TRBD1,TGTGCCAGCAGCGTAGGGTCAGGGGGCCTACGGGGGGAGACCCAGTACTTC,CASSVGSGGLRGETQYF
TRBJ1-1,TRBV29-1,.,.,TGCAGCGTCAGGGTACACACTGAAGCTTTCTTT,CSVRVHTEAFF
TRBJ2-1,TRBV28,.,.,TGTGCCAGCAGTCGAGGAGGGGAATACAATGAGCAGTTCTTC,CASSRGGEYNEQFF
TRBJ2-1,TRBV2,few,.,TGTGCCAGCAGTCCCGTGGAAGGGCCCAGTTTCTTC,CASSPVEGPSFF
TRBJ2-3,TRBV5-1,many,.,TGCGCCAGCAGCGAATCTTCTAGCACAGATACGCAGTATTTT,CASSESSSTDTQYF
TRBJ2-4,TRBV2,few,TRBD1,TGTGCCAGCAGAGAGGACAGGGGAAACATTCAGTACTTC,CASREDRGNIQYF
TRBJ2-1,TRBV11-2,.,.,TGTGCCAGCAGCTTAAGTGGTCTGGGGGGCAATGAGCAGTTCTTC,CASSLSGLGGNEQFF
TRBJ2-5,TRBV7-8,few,TRBD2,TGTGCCAGCAGACGTAGTAGCTGGACTAGCGGAAAAGAGACCCAGTACTTC,CASRRSSWTSGKETQYF
TRBJ2-2,TRBV2,few,TRBD2,TGTGCCAGCAGGGTTAGCGGGAGAGGTACCGGGGAGCTGTTTTTT,CASRVSGRGTGELFF
TRBJ2-1,TRBV9,.,.,TGTGCCAGCAGCTCTCCCCAAACCTCTTCCTACAATGAGCAGTTCTTC,CASSSPQTSSYNEQFF
TRBJ2-2,TRBV30,few,.,TGTGCCTGGAGTCACCCCCGAGACTTGGTTGGCGGGGAGCTGTTTTTT,CAWSHPRDLVGGELFF
TRBJ2-1,TRBV7-9,.,.,TGTGCCAGCAGCTTAGAAGTCCTGAACTATCCAAATGAGCAGTTCTTC,CASSLEVLNYPNEQFF
TRBJ1-5,TRBV7-9,.,TRBD1,TGTGCCAGCAGCTTACGCGGCCAGGGGGACAATCAGCCCCAGCATTTT,CASSLRGQGDNQPQHF
TRBJ2-1,TRBV20-1,.,TRBD2,TGCAGTGCTAGAATTAGGGCGGGAGGGTTGGATGAGCAGTTCTTC,CSARIRAGGLDEQFF
TRBJ1-5,TRBV7-2,few,.,TGTGCCAGCAGCTTAGGAGGGGTAGGAACTCAGCCCCAGCATTTT,CASSLGGVGTQPQHF
TRBJ1-2,TRBV28,few,.,TGTGCCAGCAGTTCCACCGGCGACAGCAACTATGGCTACACCTTC,CASSSTGDSNYGYTF
TRBJ1-3,TRBV29-1,few,TRBD1,TGCAGCGTTGAGGGGGACAGGGGGGCTGGAAACACCATATATTTT,CSVEGDRGAGNTIYF
TRBJ1-1,TRBV3-1,.,TRBD1,TGTGCCAGCAGCTTCAACAGGGGCATGACCACTGAAGCTTTCTTT,CASSFNRGMTTEAFF
TRBJ2-5,TRBV29-1,few,.,TGCAGCGTTAAAGCGGAAGAGACCCAGTACTTC,CSVKAEETQYF
TRBJ2-3,TRBV7-6,.,.,TGTGCCAGCAGCTTAGTGACAGGGAGGGACACAGATACGCAGTATTTT,CASSLVTGRDTDTQYF
TRBJ1-4,TRBV11-3,.,.,TGTGCCAGCAGCTTAGTTGCAGTTGAGGAAAAACTGTTTTTT,CASSLVAVEEKLFF
TRBJ1-2,TRBV20-1,few,.,TGCAGTGCTAGATTGTTAGGGACTGGGGATAGCTATGGCTACACCTTC,CSARLLGTGDSYGYTF
TRBJ2-3,TRBV11-2,.,TRBD1,TGTGCCAGCAGCTGGAACAGGGGACGGGATGCGCAGTATTTT,CASSWNRGRDAQYF
TRBJ1-1,TRBV21-1,once,.,TGTGCCAGCAGCAATTGGGACACTAACACTGAAGCTTTCTTT,CASSNWDTNTEAFF
TRBJ2-1,TRBV29-1,.,.,TGCAGCGTTAGAGGGGTAACGGACAATGAGCAGTTCTTC,CSVRGVTDNEQFF
TRBJ2-6,TRBV7-2,few,.,TGTGCCAGCAGCCTCCTAAGAGGCTCTGGGGCCAACGTCCTGACTTTC,CASSLLRGSGANVLTF
TRBJ2-5,TRBV12-3/TRBV12-4,few,TRBD1,TGTGCCAGCAGGCCGACAGGGCGAGAGACCCAGTACTTC,CASRPTGRETQYF
TRBJ2-1,TRBV12-3/TRBV12-4,.,.,TGTGCCAGCAGTTTAAAGCAGGGTCGTTCTGAGCAGTTCTTC,CASSLKQGRSEQFF
TRBJ1-1,TRBV10-3,.,TRBD1,TGTGCCAGCCTGGGACAGGGGAACACTGAAGCTTTCTTT,CASLGQGNTEAFF